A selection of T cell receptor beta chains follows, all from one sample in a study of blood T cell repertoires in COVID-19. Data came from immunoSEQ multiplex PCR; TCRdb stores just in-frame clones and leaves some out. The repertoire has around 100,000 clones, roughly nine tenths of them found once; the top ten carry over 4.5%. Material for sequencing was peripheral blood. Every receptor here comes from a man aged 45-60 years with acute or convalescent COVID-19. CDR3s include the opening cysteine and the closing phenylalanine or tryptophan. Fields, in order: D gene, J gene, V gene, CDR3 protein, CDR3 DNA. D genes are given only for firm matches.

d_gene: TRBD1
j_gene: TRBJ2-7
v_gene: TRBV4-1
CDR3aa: CASSLEDRGLYEQYF
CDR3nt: TGCGCCAGCAGCCTTGAGGACAGGGGGTTGTACGAGCAGTACTTC

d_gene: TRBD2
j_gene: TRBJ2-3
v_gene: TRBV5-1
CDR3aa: CASSRSGSEDTQYF
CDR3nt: TGCGCCAGCAGCAGAAGCGGGAGCGAAGATACGCAGTATTTT

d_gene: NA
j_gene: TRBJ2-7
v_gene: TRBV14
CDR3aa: CASSQLGSRSYEQYF
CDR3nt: TGTGCCAGCAGCCAGTTGGGGAGTAGATCTTACGAGCAGTACTTC

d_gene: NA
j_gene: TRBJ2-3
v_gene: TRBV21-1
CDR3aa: CASRKKVVFGESTDTQYF
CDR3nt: TGTGCCAGCAGAAAAAAGGTAGTTTTCGGAGAGAGCACAGATACGCAGTATTTT

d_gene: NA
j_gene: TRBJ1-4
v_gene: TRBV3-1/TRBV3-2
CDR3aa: CATQQGNEKLFF
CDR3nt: TGTGCCACCCAACAGGGTAATGAAAAACTGTTTTTT

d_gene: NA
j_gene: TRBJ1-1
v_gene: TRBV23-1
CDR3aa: CASSQSHTKNTEAFF
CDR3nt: TGCGCCAGCAGTCAATCCCACACGAAGAACACTGAAGCTTTCTTT

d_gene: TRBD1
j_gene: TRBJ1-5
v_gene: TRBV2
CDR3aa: CASSGQGSNQPQHF
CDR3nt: TGTGCCAGCAGTGGACAGGGGAGCAATCAGCCCCAGCATTTT

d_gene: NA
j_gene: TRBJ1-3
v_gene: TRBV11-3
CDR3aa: CASSPTPGHTTIYF
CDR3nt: TGTGCCAGCAGCCCTACCCCGGGACACACCACCATATATTTT

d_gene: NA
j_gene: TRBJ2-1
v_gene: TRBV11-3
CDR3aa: CASSSLHEQFF
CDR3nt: TGTGCCAGCAGCTCACTCCATGAGCAGTTCTTC

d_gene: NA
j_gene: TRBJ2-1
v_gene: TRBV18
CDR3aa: CASSPHLPPAEQFF
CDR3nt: TGTGCCAGCTCACCACATCTACCCCCCGCTGAGCAGTTCTTC